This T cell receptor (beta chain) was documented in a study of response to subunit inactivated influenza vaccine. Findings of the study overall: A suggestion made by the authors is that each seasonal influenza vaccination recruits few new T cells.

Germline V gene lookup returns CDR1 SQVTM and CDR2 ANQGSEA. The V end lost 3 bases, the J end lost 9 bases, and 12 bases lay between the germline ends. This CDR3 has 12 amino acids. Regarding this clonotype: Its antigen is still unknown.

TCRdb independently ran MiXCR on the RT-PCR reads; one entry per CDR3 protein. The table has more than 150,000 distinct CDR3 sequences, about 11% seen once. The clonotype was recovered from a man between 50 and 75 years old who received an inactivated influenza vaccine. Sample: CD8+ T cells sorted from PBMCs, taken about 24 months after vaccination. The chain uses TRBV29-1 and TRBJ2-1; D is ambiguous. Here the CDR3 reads CSVEGPRGEQFF. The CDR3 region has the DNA TGCAGCGTTGAGGGCCCCAGAGGTGAGCAGTTCTTC.